This T cell receptor beta chain is drawn from a study of blood T cell repertoires in COVID-19. The data were produced by immunoSEQ multiplex PCR, yet TCRdb's version contains in-frame clones alone and is incomplete. Among about 300,000 clones listed, around 89% were seen once. Note on this clone: Other DNA sequences in the sample encode the same CDR3.

Between the trimmed V and J ends, which lost 3 bases and 0 bases, there was a span of 5 bases. This CDR3 is 13 amino acids long. The chain uses TRBV12-3 or TRBV12-4 and TRBJ1-1, with D unresolved. The sequence was collected from a woman in her 30s with COVID-19, enrolled during active disease. The sequencing input was peripheral blood. The CDR3 DNA reads as TGTGCCAGCAGTTTGGAGTTGAACACTGAAGCTTTCTTT. Translating it yields CASSLELNTEAFF.